This TCR beta chain was retrieved from a study of cytomegalovirus exposure and HLA in healthy donors. It was with 60 Vbeta and 13 Jbeta primers that the PCR ran. Data came from immunoSEQ multiplex PCR; TCRdb stores just in-frame clones and leaves some out. The data contain about 180,000 clones, about 85% of them singletons. Sequenced sample: PBMCs. The receptor's source is a girl aged 5 to 17 in good health and CMV-seropositive.

CDR3 sequence: CASSPEAGATYEQYF. Written as DNA, the CDR3 is TGTGCCAGCAGCCCGGAAGCAGGGGCCACCTACGAGCAGTACTTC. The chain links TRBV27 to TRBJ2-7; a weak D match, TRBD1 (6 bases). Trimming removed 6 bases from V and 2 bases from J, with 17 bases in between. CDR3 size: 15 residues. Germline CDR1 and CDR2: MNHEY and SMNVEV (reference sequence).